The clone carrying this T cell receptor beta chain occurred many times. Its specificity is unknown. TCRdb re-derived calls from the multiplex PCR reads in MiXCR, one entry per CDR3 protein. Of roughly 86,000 distinct CDR3 sequences listed, roughly a fifth are singletons. The CDR3 length is 14 residues. With 6 bases removed from V and 2 bases from J, the gap between germline ends came to 14 bases. Germline CDR1 reads LNHDA; CDR2 reads SQIVND (reference sequence). Axillary draining lymph nodes of breast cancer patients supplied the node samples. These data originate in a study of breast tumors, draining lymph nodes, adjacent tissues. Study-wide findings and caveats: Compared with lymph nodes, tumors were less diverse; compared with nontumor tissue, more. Compared with basal-like, luminal-like tumors shared significantly more repertoire with nontumor tissue.

This receptor was obtained from a female donor with breast cancer. Some clones in this sample may be carry-over from other donors' samples. V is TRBV19 and J is TRBJ2-7; a possible D gene is TRBD1 (8 bases). Sequenced: axillary lymph node tissue. The DNA of the CDR3 is TGTGCCAGTAGCCTACAGGGGGGGCCCTACGAGCAGTACTTC. Amino acid sequence: CASSLQGGPYEQYF.